The T cell receptor beta chain under discussion was sequenced for a study of cytomegalovirus exposure and HLA in healthy donors. Primers for the PCR totalled 60 Vbeta and 13 Jbeta. Generated by immunoSEQ multiplex PCR, the TCRdb table keeps only in-frame clones and is missing some. The sample comprises tens of thousands of clones, approximately 84% of which are singletons, and around 3% rests with the top ten. This CDR3 spans 14 amino acids. The J segment lost 10 bases and the V segment lost 6 bases, leaving 12 bases of the junction unmatched. The germline CDR1 and CDR2 sequences are MNHNY and SVGAGI (reference sequence). This cohort consisted of healthy bone marrow donors.

The chain recombines TRBV6-6 with TRBJ1-5; 7 nucleotides line up with TRBD1. The sequence derives from a man aged 50-59 years in good health and CMV-seronegative. The sequenced sample was PBMCs. This chain's CDR3 is CASSQSGGRGPQHF. The CDR3 coding sequence is TGTGCCAGCAGCCAGTCAGGGGGGCGGGGACCCCAGCATTTT.